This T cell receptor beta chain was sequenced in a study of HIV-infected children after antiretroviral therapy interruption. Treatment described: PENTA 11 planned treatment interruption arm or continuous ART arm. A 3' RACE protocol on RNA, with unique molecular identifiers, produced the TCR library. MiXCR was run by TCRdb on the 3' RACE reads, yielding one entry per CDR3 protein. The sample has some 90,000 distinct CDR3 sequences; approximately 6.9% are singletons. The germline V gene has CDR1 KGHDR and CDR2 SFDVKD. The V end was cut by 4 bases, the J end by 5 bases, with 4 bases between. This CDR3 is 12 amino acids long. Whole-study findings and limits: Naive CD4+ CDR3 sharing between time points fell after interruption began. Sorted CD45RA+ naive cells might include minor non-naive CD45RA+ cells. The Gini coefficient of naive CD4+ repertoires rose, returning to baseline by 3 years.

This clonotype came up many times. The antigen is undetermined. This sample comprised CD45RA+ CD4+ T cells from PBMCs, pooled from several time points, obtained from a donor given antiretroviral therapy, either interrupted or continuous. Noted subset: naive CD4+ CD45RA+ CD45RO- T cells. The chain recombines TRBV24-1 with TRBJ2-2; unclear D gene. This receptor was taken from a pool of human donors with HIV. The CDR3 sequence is CATSESTGELFF. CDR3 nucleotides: TGTGCCACCAGTGAAAGTACCGGGGAGCTGTTTTTT.